Below, 10 T cell receptor beta chains from the same sample are listed, as sequenced in a study of T cell repertoires in cytomegalovirus infection. The antigens these receptors bind are not known. TCRdb fed the reads into MiXCR, producing one record per CDR3 protein. The sample shows 69,000 or so distinct CDR3 sequences, about 29% of them seen only once. This material consisted of CD8+ T cells from cultured PBMCs, taken from culture after CMV antigen stimulation. These receptors were obtained from a human donor in good health (CMV status not recorded). Some clones in this sample may be carry-over from other donors' samples.

This clonotype has more than one count but fewer than ten. This sequence joins TRBV7-9 and TRBJ2-3; 7 nucleotides line up with TRBD2. The CDR3 extends over 14 amino acids. Germline V CDR1 and CDR2: SEHNR, FQNEAQ (reference sequence). The junction had 5 bases not matched to a gene; V was cut back by 7 bases and J by 1 base. CDR3 nucleotide sequence: TGTGCCAGCACCTCGGCGGGAGGCACAGATACGCAGTATTTT. Its translation: CASTSAGGTDTQYF.

The chain joins TRBV6-5 to TRBJ2-3; 8 nucleotides line up with TRBD2. V lost 7 bases, J lost 2 bases, and 5 bases stayed unmatched. Germline V gene data show CDR1 as MNHEY and CDR2 as SVGAGI. CDR3 length: 14 amino acids. The CDR3 nucleotides are TGTGCCAGCACCCTCGGGGGGGCCACAGATACGCAGTATTTT. This codes for CASTLGGATDTQYF.

The V gene is TRBV19, the J gene TRBJ2-4, with TRBD1 matching over 7 bases. Germline values: CDR1 LNHDA, CDR2 SQIVND (reference sequence). This CDR3 spans 15 amino acids. Trimming cost V 9 bases and J 4 bases; bases outside gene matches: 12. CDR3 sequence reads: CASHSGTEGKNIQYF. CDR3 sequence (DNA): TGTGCCAGCCATTCCGGGACAGAAGGGAAAAACATTCAGTACTTC.

The CDR3: CASGVPTGGSGNTIYF. CDR3 nucleotides: TGTGCCAGCGGGGTTCCCACCGGGGGCTCTGGAAACACCATATATTTT. The chain employs TRBV5-5 and TRBJ1-3, with TRBD1 as a possible D gene (5 bases). This CDR3 has 16 amino acids. Per germline, CDR1 SGHKS and CDR2 YYEKEE (reference sequence). V lost 7 bases and J 0 bases, leaving 17 bases between the germline ends. The full variable domain, in which reference TRBV5-5 and TRBJ1-3 provide the parts outside the CDR3, is DAGVTQSPTHLIKTRGQQVTLRCSPISGHKSVSWYQQVLGQGPQFIFQYYEKEERGRGNFPDRFSARQFPNYSSELNVNALLLGDSALYLCASGVPTGGSGNTIYFGEGSWLTVV.

The chain couples TRBV28 to TRBJ2-1, with TRBD2 identical over 7 bases. The germline CDR1 and CDR2 sequences are MDHEN and SYDVKM. V gave up 10 bases and J gave up 0 bases; unmatched junction bases: 6. The length of the CDR3 is 14 residues. The CDR3 sequence: CATLAPSSYNEQFF. In nucleotides, the CDR3 is TGTGCCACACTAGCGCCCAGCTCCTACAATGAGCAGTTCTTC. Using reference TRBV28 and TRBJ2-1 for the parts outside the CDR3, the full variable domain is DVKVTQSSRYLVKRTGEKVFLECVQDMDHENMFWYRQDPGLGLRLIYFSYDVKMKEKGDIPEGYSVSREKKERFSLILESASTNQTSMYLCATLAPSSYNEQFFGPGTRLTVL.

This clonotype was found a few times. The chain recombines TRBV15 with TRBJ2-3; weak D call: TRBD1 (6 bases). Germline loops: CDR1 LNHNV, CDR2 YYDKDF (reference sequence). V was trimmed by 9 bases and J by 0 bases, leaving 10 bases between them. CDR3 length equals 13 residues. CDR3 sequence: CATGQTSTDTQYF. The CDR3 nucleotides read TGTGCCACTGGACAGACGAGCACAGATACGCAGTATTTT.

This clonotype was recorded a few times. This chain connects TRBV28 to TRBJ2-7, with TRBD1 identical over 7 bases. The CDR3 spans 13 residues. CDR1 MDHEN and CDR2 SYDVKM come from the germline V gene. V was pared by 6 bases and J by 1 base, with 3 bases of the junction left unmatched. As DNA, the CDR3 is TGTGCCAGCAGCCGGGACAGATCCTACGAGCAGTACTTC. This translates into CASSRDRSYEQYF.

The chain carries TRBV9 and TRBJ2-3; D ambiguous. CDR3 length: 12 residues. V lost 0 bases and J 4 bases, leaving 3 bases between the germline ends. Germline V gene sequence: CDR1 SGDLS, CDR2 YYNGEE. The CDR3 loop is CASSVGPDTQYF. DNA of the CDR3: TGTGCCAGCAGCGTAGGGCCAGATACGCAGTATTTT.

J is TRBJ1-1 and V is TRBV11-2; possibly TRBD1 for D (5 bases). Trimming stripped 0 bases from V and 4 bases from J, with 6 bases between. The CDR3 has 13 amino acids. Germline loops: CDR1 SGHAT, CDR2 FQNNGV. CDR3 sequence (DNA): TGTGCCAGCAGCTTAGAGAGGGGCACTGAAGCTTTCTTT. It yields the protein CASSLERGTEAFF.

This clonotype appeared a few times. The chain combines TRBV5-5 with TRBJ2-3, with 10 bases that match TRBD1. Germline V gene sequence: CDR1 SGHKS, CDR2 YYEKEE (reference sequence). The CDR3 has 15 residues. After removal of 1 base from V and 3 bases from J, the junction contained 2 bases not matched to a gene. CDR3: CASSLRQGATDTQYF. CDR3 nucleotides: TGTGCCAGCAGCTTGAGACAGGGGGCTACAGATACGCAGTATTTT. The full variable domain, its missing parts supplied by reference TRBV5-5 and TRBJ2-3, is DAGVTQSPTHLIKTRGQQVTLRCSPISGHKSVSWYQQVLGQGPQFIFQYYEKEERGRGNFPDRFSARQFPNYSSELNVNALLLGDSALYLCASSLRQGATDTQYFGPGTRLTVL.